The text below deals with one TCR beta chain. Other DNA sequences in the same sample also yield this CDR3. The primer mix had 60 V beta and 13 J beta primers. Sequencing was performed with immunoSEQ multiplex PCR; in TCRdb, only in-frame clones are kept and a portion is missing. The sample lists tens of thousands of clones, roughly 82% occurring once. This entry is derived from a study of glioma-infiltrating T cells after dendritic cell vaccination. Looked up from germline, CDR1 is MNHEY and CDR2 is SVGAGI. CDR3 length equals 16 residues. Trimming took off 0 bases at V and 2 bases at J, with 11 bases between the two ends.

The input for sequencing was blood, taken before dendritic cell vaccination. J is TRBJ1-3 and V is TRBV6-5; tentative D call: TRBD1 (5 bases). This TCR was sampled from a human donor with glioblastoma. The CDR3 DNA sequence: TGTGCCAGCAGTTACTCCTTACGGGGGACTGGAAACACCATATATTTT. It encodes CASSYSLRGTGNTIYF.